One T cell receptor beta chain is described in this entry. These data are taken from a study of blood T cell repertoires in COVID-19. As for the study in general: There were acute and convalescent COVID-19 samples, and they came from the United States, Italy and Spain. The analysed material was cDNA or gDNA that came from T cells, B-cell-depleted T cells, or PBMCs.

In the authors' methods: Scientists estimated how many nucleated cells there were by amplifying reference gene primers. Here immunoSEQ multiplex PCR was the method, and the copy in TCRdb shows in-frame clones only, minus some. V, J and clone size were drawn from that table, and D and trimming were deduced from the DNA. The data show around 170,000 clones, around 88% seen once. CDR1 is MNHEY, CDR2 SVGAGI, per germline. The CDR3 sequence is 16 residues long. V dropped 0 bases and J dropped 1 base, with 12 bases sitting between them. This TCR was recovered from a woman aged 25 to 45 with acute or convalescent COVID-19. The rearrangement uses TRBV6-5 and TRBJ1-2; D unresolved. Sample: peripheral blood. CDR3 residues: CASSYSHSTVNYGYTF. In nucleotides, the CDR3 is TGTGCCAGCAGTTACTCGCATTCAACAGTTAACTATGGCTACACCTTC.